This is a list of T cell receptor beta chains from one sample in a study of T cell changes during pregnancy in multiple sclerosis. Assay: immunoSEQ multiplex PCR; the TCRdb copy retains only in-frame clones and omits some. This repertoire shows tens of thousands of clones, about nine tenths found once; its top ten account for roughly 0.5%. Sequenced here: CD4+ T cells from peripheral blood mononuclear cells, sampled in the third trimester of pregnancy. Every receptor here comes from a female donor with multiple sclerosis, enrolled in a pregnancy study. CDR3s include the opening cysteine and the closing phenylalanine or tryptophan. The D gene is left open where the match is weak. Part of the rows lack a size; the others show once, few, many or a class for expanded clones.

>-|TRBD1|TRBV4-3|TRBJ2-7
CASSQDRGHEQYF
TGCGCCAGCAGCCAGGACAGGGGGCACGAGCAGTACTTC
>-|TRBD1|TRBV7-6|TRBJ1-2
CASSPRQGNYGYTF
TGTGCCAGCAGCCCTAGACAGGGGAACTATGGCTACACCTTC
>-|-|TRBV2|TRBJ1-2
CASRDTAFYGYTF
TGTGCCAGCAGGGACACGGCCTTCTATGGCTACACCTTC
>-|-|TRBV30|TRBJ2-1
CAWSVKGLALYNEQFF
TGTGCCTGGAGTGTAAAGGGGCTAGCGCTCTACAATGAGCAGTTCTTC
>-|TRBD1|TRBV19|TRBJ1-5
CASSGTGGRPQHF
TGTGCCAGTAGTGGGACAGGGGGACGGCCCCAGCATTTT
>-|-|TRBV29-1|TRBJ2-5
CSVEFQQETQYF
TGCAGCGTTGAATTCCAGCAAGAGACCCAGTACTTC
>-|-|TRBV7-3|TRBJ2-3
CASSLRDERDTQYF
TGTGCCAGCAGCTTAAGAGATGAGCGAGATACGCAGTATTTT
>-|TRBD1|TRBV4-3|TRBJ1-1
CASSHNRQGAFAF
TGCGCCAGCAGCCACAATAGACAGGGGGCGTTCGCCTTT
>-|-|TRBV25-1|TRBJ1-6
CASSEGGLHNSPLHF
TGTGCCAGCAGTGAAGGGGGGTTGCATAATTCACCCCTCCACTTT
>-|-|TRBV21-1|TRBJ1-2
CASRPRTGLGTF
TGTGCCAGCAGACCTAGGACGGGACTCGGCACCTTC
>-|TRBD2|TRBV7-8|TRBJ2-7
CASSPGTRYEQYF
TGTGCCAGCAGCCCCGGGACTAGATACGAGCAGTACTTC
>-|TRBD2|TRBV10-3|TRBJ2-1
CAISSDGAGKKKDYNEQFF
TGTGCCATCAGTTCGGACGGAGCGGGGAAAAAGAAAGATTACAATGAGCAGTTCTTC
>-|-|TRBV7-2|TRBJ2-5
CASSLQVGGQETQYF
TGTGCCAGCAGCCTACAAGTGGGGGGCCAAGAGACCCAGTACTTC
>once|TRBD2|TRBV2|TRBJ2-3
CASSLGTSVDTQYF
TGTGCCAGCAGCCTAGGGACTAGTGTGGATACGCAGTATTTT
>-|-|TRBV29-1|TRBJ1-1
CSVDPQKNEAFF
TGCAGCGTTGACCCACAGAAGAATGAAGCTTTCTTT
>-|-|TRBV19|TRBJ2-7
CASSITAGELPEQYF
TGTGCCAGTAGTATTACGGCAGGGGAACTCCCCGAGCAGTACTTC
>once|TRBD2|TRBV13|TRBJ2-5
CASSFSSGGYQETQYF
TGTGCCAGCAGCTTTTCTAGCGGAGGGTACCAAGAGACCCAGTACTTC
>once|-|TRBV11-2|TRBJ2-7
CASSLVTGYEQYF
TGTGCCAGCAGCTTAGTTACGGGTTACGAGCAGTACTTC
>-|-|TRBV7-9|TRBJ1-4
CAIETTNEKLFF
TGTGCCATCGAGACAACTAATGAAAAACTGTTTTTT
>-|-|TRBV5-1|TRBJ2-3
CASSLQAFGSTDTQYF
TGCGCCAGCAGCTTACAGGCCTTTGGGAGCACAGATACGCAGTATTTT
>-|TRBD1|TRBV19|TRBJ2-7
CASSMKGQAGLAEQYF
TGTGCCAGTAGTATGAAGGGACAGGCGGGCCTCGCCGAGCAGTACTTC
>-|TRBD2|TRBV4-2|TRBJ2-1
CASSPREMTSGGNEQFF
TGTGCCAGCAGCCCTCGAGAAATGACTAGCGGGGGAAATGAGCAGTTCTTC
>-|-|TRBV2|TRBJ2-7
CASSERYEQYF
TGTGCCAGCAGTGAACGCTACGAGCAGTACTTC
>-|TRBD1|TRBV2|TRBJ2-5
CASRPRRGLETQYF
TGTGCCAGCAGACCCCGCAGGGGGCTTGAGACCCAGTACTTC
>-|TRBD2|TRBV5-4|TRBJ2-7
CASSLEPSGSYEQYF
TGTGCCAGCAGCTTGGAGCCTAGCGGTTCCTACGAGCAGTACTTC
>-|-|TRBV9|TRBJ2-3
CASTAGSADTQYF
TGTGCCAGCACTGCAGGGTCGGCAGATACGCAGTATTTT
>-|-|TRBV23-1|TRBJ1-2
CASRRDTRKSNYGYTF
TGCGCCAGCAGACGGGACACAAGGAAGTCTAACTATGGCTACACCTTC
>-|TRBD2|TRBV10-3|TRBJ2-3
CAINKLATDTQYF
TGTGCCATCAACAAACTAGCGACAGATACGCAGTATTTT
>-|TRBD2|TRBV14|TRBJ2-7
CASSASGMDSYEQYF
TGTGCCAGCAGTGCTAGCGGGATGGACTCCTACGAGCAGTACTTC
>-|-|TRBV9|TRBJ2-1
CASSVGGDEQFF
TGTGCCAGCAGCGTAGGTGGAGATGAGCAGTTCTTC
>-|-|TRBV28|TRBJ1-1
CASSFASMNTEAFF
TGTGCCAGCAGTTTCGCCAGTATGAACACTGAAGCTTTCTTT
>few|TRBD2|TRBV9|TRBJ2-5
CASSVAPRREGTIETQYF
TGTGCCAGCAGCGTAGCCCCTCGGCGGGAGGGTACAATTGAGACCCAGTACTTC
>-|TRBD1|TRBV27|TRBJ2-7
CASSFRQGAYEQYF
TGTGCCAGCAGTTTTCGACAGGGGGCTTACGAGCAGTACTTC
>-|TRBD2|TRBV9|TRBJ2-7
CASSEGLAETYEQYF
TGTGCCAGCAGCGAGGGACTAGCGGAAACCTACGAGCAGTACTTC
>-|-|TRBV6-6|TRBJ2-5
CASTLTSLETQYF
TGTGCCAGCACCCTAACTAGCCTTGAGACCCAGTACTTC
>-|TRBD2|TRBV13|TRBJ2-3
CASSSQAGADTQYF
TGTGCCAGCAGCTCGCAAGCGGGAGCAGATACGCAGTATTTT
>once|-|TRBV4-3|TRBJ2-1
CASSQQWGAYNEQFF
TGCGCCAGCAGCCAACAGTGGGGGGCCTACAATGAGCAGTTCTTC
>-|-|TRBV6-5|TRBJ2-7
CASKDGLSSYEQYF
TGTGCCAGCAAAGACGGACTTAGCTCCTACGAGCAGTACTTC
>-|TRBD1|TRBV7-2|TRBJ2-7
CASSPGGTGGYEQYF
TGTGCCAGCAGCCCGGGGGGGACAGGGGGTTACGAGCAGTACTTC
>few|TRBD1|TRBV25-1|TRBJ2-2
CASSGYQGADTGELFF
TGTGCCAGCAGTGGGTACCAGGGGGCGGACACCGGGGAGCTGTTTTTT
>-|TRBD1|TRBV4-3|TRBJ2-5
CASSQADRGVGTQYF
TGCGCCAGCAGCCAAGCGGACAGGGGCGTAGGGACCCAGTACTTC
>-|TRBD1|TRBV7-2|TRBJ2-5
CASSSDRGETQYF
TGTGCCAGCAGCTCCGACAGGGGAGAGACCCAGTACTTC
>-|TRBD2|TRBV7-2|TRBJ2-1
CASSLRNAILAGTYNEQFF
TGTGCCAGCAGCTTAAGGAACGCCATCCTAGCGGGAACCTACAATGAGCAGTTCTTC
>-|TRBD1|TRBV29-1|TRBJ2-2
CSARTGTDTGELFF
TGCAGCGCTCGGACAGGGACGGACACCGGGGAGCTGTTTTTT
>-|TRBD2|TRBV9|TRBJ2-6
CASSEGLAGEGSGANVLTF
TGTGCCAGCAGCGAAGGCCTAGCGGGAGAAGGGTCTGGGGCCAACGTCCTGACTTTC
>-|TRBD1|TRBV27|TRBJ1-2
CASSWTGEANYGYTF
TGTGCCAGCAGTTGGACAGGGGAGGCTAACTATGGCTACACCTTC
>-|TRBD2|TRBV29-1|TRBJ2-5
CSARELKETQYF
TGCAGCGCGCGGGAGCTTAAAGAGACCCAGTACTTC
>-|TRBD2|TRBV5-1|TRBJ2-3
CASSGGLASGLRTDTQYF
TGCGCCAGCAGCGGAGGACTAGCTTCGGGGTTAAGGACAGATACGCAGTATTTT
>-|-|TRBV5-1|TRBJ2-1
CASSGSRGDEQFF
TGCGCCAGCAGCGGGAGCAGGGGAGATGAGCAGTTCTTC
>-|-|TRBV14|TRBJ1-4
CASSQGTESNEKLFF
TGTGCCAGCAGCCAAGGCACGGAGAGTAATGAAAAACTGTTTTTT
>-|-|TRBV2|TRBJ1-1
CASSERGQNTEAFF
TGTGCCAGCAGTGAACGCGGACAGAACACTGAAGCTTTCTTT
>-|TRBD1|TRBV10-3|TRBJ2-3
CAISAGTGTDTQYF
TGTGCCATCAGTGCTGGGACAGGAACAGATACGCAGTATTTT
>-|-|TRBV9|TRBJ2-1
CASTKRSDYNEQFF
TGTGCCAGCACCAAGCGGAGTGACTACAATGAGCAGTTCTTC
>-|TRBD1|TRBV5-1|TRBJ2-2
CASSLTGTVNTGELFF
TGCGCCAGCAGCCTAACCGGGACAGTTAACACCGGGGAGCTGTTTTTT